These 30 T cell receptor beta chains originate from one sample sequenced in a study of blood T cell repertoires in COVID-19. Sequencing used immunoSEQ multiplex PCR; TCRdb keeps in-frame clones, though not all of them. The sample consists of 250,000 to 350,000 clones, around 89% of them appearing once. The sample taken for sequencing was peripheral blood. Receptors originate from a woman between 50 and 59 years old with COVID-19, enrolled during active disease.

This chain connects TRBV9 to TRBJ2-3, with 11 bases identical to TRBD2. The CDR3 length is 15 residues. The V gene's germline CDR1 is SGDLS and CDR2 YYNGEE. Trimming took 2 bases from V and 5 from J; bases not matched to a gene: 4. The CDR3 coding sequence is TGTGCCAGCAGCGTTAGCGGGAGGGCCAAAGATACGCAGTATTTT. Encoded protein: CASSVSGRAKDTQYF.

The V gene is TRBV11-3, the J gene TRBJ2-7, with 14 bases aligning to TRBD2. Germline CDR1 and CDR2: SGHNT and YENEEA. This CDR3 region has 15 residues. Unmatched junction bases numbered 6, after V lost 4 bases and J lost 7 bases. The CDR3: CASSSGLAGDFEQYF. DNA of the CDR3: TGTGCCAGCAGCTCGGGACTAGCGGGGGATTTTGAGCAGTACTTC.

This sequence joins TRBV19 and TRBJ2-7, with TRBD2 matching 11 bases. Trimming cost V 7 bases and J 3 bases; bases outside gene matches: 14. From germline, CDR1 is LNHDA and CDR2 SQIVND (reference sequence). The CDR3 sequence is 17 residues long. The DNA of the CDR3 is TGTGCCAGTATGGCAGGGTCGGCTAGCGGGAGGCACTACGAGCAGTACTTC. This sequence encodes CASMAGSASGRHYEQYF. Full variable domain (missing parts from reference TRBV19 and TRBJ2-7): DGGITQSPKYLFRKEGQNVTLSCEQNLNHDAMYWYRQDPGQGLRLIYYSQIVNDFQKGDIAEGYSVSREKKESFPLTVTSAQKNPTAFYLCASMAGSASGRHYEQYFGPGTRLTVT.

This clone was recorded once. The genes are TRBV19 and TRBJ1-3, with D possibly TRBD1 on 6 matching bases. CDR1 and CDR2 from the germline V gene are LNHDA and SQIVND (reference sequence). The V and J ends lost 7 bases and 5 bases respectively, with 15 bases between them. This CDR3 has 14 amino acids. The CDR3 here is CASTPWQGRNTIYF. The DNA for the CDR3 is TGTGCCAGTACCCCTTGGCAGGGGAGAAACACCATATATTTT.

The chain carries TRBV19 and TRBJ2-7; tentatively, D is TRBD2 (6 bases). Germline V gene data show CDR1 as LNHDA and CDR2 as SQIVND (reference sequence). V shed 3 bases and J shed 5 bases, with 20 bases lying between them. This CDR3 is 16 amino acids long. The CDR3 DNA sequence: TGTGCCAGTAGTATCATAGGGAGGATTGTAAGAGACGAGCAGTACTTC. Amino acid sequence: CASSIIGRIVRDEQYF.

The V call is TRBV19, the J call TRBJ1-2; D is perhaps TRBD1 (6 bases). Germline-derived CDR1 and CDR2 are LNHDA and SQIVND (reference sequence). The CDR3 loop spans 14 amino acids. V was clipped by 3 bases and J by 5 bases, with 13 bases between them. The chain's CDR3 is CASSIQAGAYGYTF. CDR3 nucleotide sequence: TGTGCCAGTAGTATCCAGGCAGGGGCGTATGGCTACACCTTC.

This clone was found a few times. The rearrangement joins TRBV3-1 (or the pseudogene TRBV3-2) to TRBJ1-2; D is undetermined. V was pared by 6 bases and J by 4 bases, with 15 bases between. The germline gives CDR1 LGHDT, CDR2 YNNKEL (reference sequence). This CDR3 is 14 amino acids long. The CDR3 reads CASSPNLSGYGYTF. CDR3 nucleotide sequence: TGTGCCAGCAGTCCTAACCTGTCGGGCTATGGCTACACCTTC.

The chain links TRBV11-2 to TRBJ1-5; D is unresolved. V was cut by 0 bases and J by 6 bases, with 9 bases left in between. The CDR3 has 14 amino acids. Germline V gene sequence: CDR1 SGHAT, CDR2 FQNNGV. CDR3 bases: TGTGCCAGCAGCTTAGACTCCGGTTTTCAGCCCCAGCATTTT. Translated: CASSLDSGFQPQHF.

V and J are TRBV5-6 and TRBJ2-1; D gene ambiguous. Germline CDR1 SGHDT, CDR2 YYEEEE. The CDR3 has 12 amino acids. V lost 4 bases and J 4 bases, leaving 6 bases between the germline ends. In DNA, the CDR3 is TGTGCCAGCAGCCCCGGGTACAATGAGCAGTTCTTC. It yields the protein CASSPGYNEQFF. The full variable domain, its missing parts supplied by reference TRBV5-6 and TRBJ2-1, is DAGVTQSPTHLIKTRGQQVTLRCSPKSGHDTVSWYQQALGQGPQFIFQYYEEEERQRGNFPDRFSGHQFPNYSSELNVNALLLGDSALYLCASSPGYNEQFFGPGTRLTVL.

The rearrangement uses TRBV20-1 and TRBJ2-1; D unclear. Per germline, CDR1 DFQATT and CDR2 SNEGSKA (reference sequence). This CDR3 is 11 amino acids long. Trimming stripped 3 bases from V and 8 bases from J, with 8 bases between. CDR3 coding DNA: TGCAGTGCTAGGCGCTCCGATGAGCAGTTCTTC. Encoded protein: CSARRSDEQFF.

The V call is TRBV3-1 (or the pseudogene TRBV3-2), the J call TRBJ2-7; 11 nucleotides line up with TRBD2. The V and J ends lost 4 bases and 4 bases, in that order; junction bases with no gene match: 9. CDR1 and CDR2 from the germline V gene are LGHDT and YNNKEL (reference sequence). The CDR3 loop spans 16 amino acids. CDR3 bases: TGTGCCAGCAGCCTGGCACCGGGACTAGCGGTTTACGAGCAGTACTTC. It translates to CASSLAPGLAVYEQYF.

This clone occurred once. The chain couples TRBV7-9 to TRBJ1-1; D is possibly TRBD1 (5 bases). The length of the CDR3 is 15 residues. V lost 5 bases and J 2 bases, leaving 15 bases between the germline ends. The V gene's germline CDR1 is SEHNR and CDR2 FQNEAQ (reference sequence). In DNA, the CDR3 is TGTGCCAGCAGCCCGTACACAGGAATCAACACTGAAGCTTTCTTT. This translates into CASSPYTGINTEAFF.

V usage is TRBV5-1 and J usage is TRBJ2-1, with 12 bases identical to TRBD2. The CDR3 is 16 residues long. Trimming took 7 bases from V and 7 from J; bases not matched to a gene: 12. Germline V gene lookup returns CDR1 SGHRS and CDR2 YFSETQ. The CDR3 DNA is TGCGCCAGCCGAGAAGGACTAGCGGGATGGAGGAATGAGCAGTTCTTC. This encodes CASREGLAGWRNEQFF.

The table lists this clone with a count of one. V is TRBV7-2 and J is TRBJ2-1, with TRBD1 identical over 10 bases. The V segment lost 6 bases and the J segment 8 bases; nucleotides outside the gene matches: 10. Germline values: CDR1 SGHTA, CDR2 FQGNSA. The CDR3 extends over 15 amino acids. CDR3 in amino acids: CASSSPGTGAYEQFF. In nucleotides, the CDR3 is TGTGCCAGCAGTTCACCCGGGACAGGGGCTTATGAGCAGTTCTTC.

This clone appeared a single time. The chain carries TRBV5-5 and TRBJ2-3; possible D gene TRBD1, 6 bases. CDR1 and CDR2 from the germline V gene are SGHKS and YYEKEE (reference sequence). Trimming left V 3 bases short and J 4 bases short, with 12 bases between. The CDR3 length is 14 residues. In DNA form, the CDR3 reads TGTGCCAGCAGCTACGACAGGAGAGCAGATACGCAGTATTTT. Encoded protein: CASSYDRRADTQYF.

This chain connects TRBV6-4 to TRBJ2-2, with TRBD2 matching 7 bases. V was pared by 5 bases and J by 0 bases, with 0 bases of the junction left unmatched. The CDR3 has 14 residues. Germline lookup yields CDR1 MRHNA and CDR2 SNTAGT. The CDR3 region is CASSREANTGELFF. As DNA, the CDR3 is TGTGCCAGCAGTCGGGAGGCGAACACCGGGGAGCTGTTTTTT.

The chain is built from TRBV4-2 and TRBJ2-7, with TRBD2 identical over 7 bases. Trimming removed 1 base from V and 4 bases from J; junction bases left unmatched: 7. Germline assignment: CDR1 LGHNA and CDR2 YNFKEQ. The CDR3 length is 15 residues. CDR3 protein: CASSQAGGSYYEQYF. The CDR3, as DNA: TGTGCCAGCAGCCAAGCGGGAGGCAGCTATTACGAGCAGTACTTC.

This sequence joins TRBV27 and TRBJ2-7, with 10 nucleotides matching TRBD2. Trimming cost V 2 bases and J 2 bases; bases outside gene matches: 3. This CDR3 has 15 amino acids. Germline V gives CDR1 MNHEY, CDR2 SMNVEV (reference sequence). The CDR3 region has the DNA TGTGCCAGCAGTTTAAGACTAGCGGGCCCCTACGAGCAGTACTTC. It translates to CASSLRLAGPYEQYF.

The chain has TRBV5-4 and TRBJ2-3, with D possibly TRBD2 on 5 matching bases. Deletions cut 1 base from V and 0 bases from J, with 9 bases between. Looked up from germline, CDR1 is SGHNT and CDR2 is YYREEE (reference sequence). The CDR3 runs to 15 residues. CDR3 nucleotide sequence: TGTGCCAGCAGCTTGTCTAGCAGCAGCACAGATACGCAGTATTTT. This encodes CASSLSSSSTDTQYF.

This chain links TRBV19 with TRBJ2-1; D not certain. V dropped 3 bases and J dropped 4 bases, with 7 bases sitting between them. CDR1 is LNHDA, CDR2 SQIVND, per germline (reference sequence). This CDR3 contains 13 residues. The CDR3 reads CASSITRYNEQFF. CDR3 bases: TGTGCCAGTAGTATCACGAGATACAATGAGCAGTTCTTC. Filled out from reference TRBV19 and TRBJ2-1, the complete variable domain reads DGGITQSPKYLFRKEGQNVTLSCEQNLNHDAMYWYRQDPGQGLRLIYYSQIVNDFQKGDIAEGYSVSREKKESFPLTVTSAQKNPTAFYLCASSITRYNEQFFGPGTRLTVL.

The V and J genes are TRBV6-4 and TRBJ2-1, with D maybe TRBD2 (5 bases). The CDR3 covers 16 residues. Trimming shortened V by 4 bases and J by 4 bases, and 17 bases separated the two germline ends. Germline assignment: CDR1 MRHNA and CDR2 SNTAGT. CDR3 residues: CASSGDRTGLYNEQFF. CDR3 sequence (DNA): TGTGCCAGCAGTGGCGATAGGACTGGCTTATACAATGAGCAGTTCTTC.

This sequence joins TRBV19 and TRBJ2-5; 13 bases are shared with TRBD2. Germline V gives CDR1 LNHDA, CDR2 SQIVND (reference sequence). V trimming: 3 bases; J trimming: 5 bases; junction bases outside the gene matches: 6. This CDR3 is 16 amino acids long. CDR3 sequence reads: CASSIRTSGRLETQYF. The CDR3 nucleotides read TGTGCCAGTAGTATCAGGACTAGCGGGAGATTGGAGACCCAGTACTTC.

V is TRBV5-4 and J is TRBJ2-5; D is unclear. CDR3 length: 12 amino acids. CDR1 SGHNT and CDR2 YYREEE come from the germline V gene (reference sequence). V was trimmed by 3 bases and J by 4 bases, leaving 7 bases between them. Written as DNA, the CDR3 is TGTGCCAGCAGCTCTCGAGGAGAGACCCAGTACTTC. Encoded protein: CASSSRGETQYF.

This clone was counted only a few times. In nucleotides, the CDR3 is TGTGCCAGCAGCTCAACGCAGGCTGAGCAGTTCTTC. This gives the protein CASSSTQAEQFF. The chain carries TRBV11-2 and TRBJ2-1; the D is unclear. Trimming stripped 4 bases from V and 9 bases from J, with 10 bases between. CDR1 and CDR2 (germline): SGHAT, FQNNGV. The CDR3 covers 12 residues.

This chain links TRBV19 with TRBJ2-5; a weak D match, TRBD1 (6 bases). The germline CDR1 and CDR2 sequences are LNHDA and SQIVND (reference sequence). The CDR3 covers 16 residues. V shed 1 base and J shed 4 bases, with 16 bases lying between them. The chain's CDR3 is CASSIGQGVGGETQYF. The CDR3 DNA reads as TGTGCCAGTAGTATAGGGCAGGGTGTAGGGGGAGAGACCCAGTACTTC.

The chain combines TRBV7-3 with TRBJ2-3, with D maybe TRBD2 (6 bases). This CDR3 comprises 16 residues. V was clipped by 5 bases and J by 2 bases, with 17 bases between them. From germline, CDR1 is SGHTA and CDR2 FQGTGA. CDR3 amino acids: CASSPAKEGYTDTQYF. The CDR3 DNA sequence: TGTGCCAGCAGCCCTGCCAAGGAGGGCTACACAGATACGCAGTATTTT.

V gene TRBV7-9 combines with J gene TRBJ2-2; D gene uncertain. V lost 5 bases and J lost 12, with 19 bases in between. Per the germline V gene, CDR1 is SEHNR and CDR2 is FQNEAQ (reference sequence). This CDR3 spans 14 amino acids. CDR3 sequence reads: CASSPLLRQSKLFF. DNA for the CDR3: TGTGCCAGCAGCCCTTTATTGAGGCAAAGTAAGCTGTTTTTT.

This chain connects TRBV19 to TRBJ2-1; 10 positions agree with TRBD2. Germline CDR1 and CDR2: LNHDA and SQIVND (reference sequence). The V and J ends lost 1 base and 4 bases, in that order; junction bases with no gene match: 10. This CDR3 is built from 18 residues. CDR3 in amino acids: CASSIASFPSGGYNEQFF. The DNA for the CDR3 is TGTGCCAGTAGTATAGCCTCCTTTCCTAGCGGGGGATACAATGAGCAGTTCTTC.

The rearrangement joins TRBV7-6 to TRBJ1-1; 8 bases are a match to TRBD1. With 4 bases clipped from V and 2 bases from J, the junction kept 6 bases outside the gene matches. Per germline, CDR1 SGHVS and CDR2 FNYEAQ. This CDR3 region has 15 residues. The chain's CDR3 is CASSSLAGGNTEAFF. The CDR3 region has the DNA TGTGCCAGCAGCTCCTTGGCAGGGGGCAACACTGAAGCTTTCTTT.

The chain combines TRBV7-2 with TRBJ2-1; tentative D call: TRBD2 (5 bases). This CDR3 has 14 amino acids. V lost 5 bases and J lost 3, with 11 bases in between. Germline V lookup: CDR1 SGHTA, CDR2 FQGNSA. In DNA, the CDR3 is TGTGCCAGCAGCCCGGACTCTTACTACAATGAGCAGTTCTTC. It specifies CASSPDSYYNEQFF.